This TCR beta chain emerged from a study of shared clonotypes between healthy human individuals. Study at large: A couple of female and three male donors aged 18 to 49 were enrolled. CD8 memory received one plate per donor, CD8 naive two, CD4 memory three and CD4 naive three. Study-level results: Naive subsets typically showed greater estimated richness than memory subsets.

As originally analysed: Filtering differed, since immunoSEQ gave only junction sequences and no quality scores. The method was immunoSEQ multiplex PCR; TCRdb's version includes in-frame clones alone and lacks a portion of them. V, J and clone size are taken as reported in that table, and D and trimming were inferred from the DNA itself. The table lists around 620,000 clones, 85% to 95% of them singletons. Positively selected for CCR7, the CD45RO-negative cells used as naive CD8 cells excluded terminally differentiated effector memory CD45RA+ cells. A word on this clone: The antigen is undetermined.

V gave up 1 base and J gave up 8 bases, with 17 bases separating them. Germline-derived CDR1 and CDR2 are SNHLY and FYNNEI. CDR3 length: 16 residues. This chain links TRBV2 with TRBJ1-4; D may be TRBD1 (5 bases). The receptor's source is a woman in her twenties or thirties in good health. The sequencing sample was made of naive CD8+ T cells sorted from blood. The CDR3 DNA follows: TGTGCCAGCAGTGAAGAAGGCACAGGTAGACGGGAAAAACTGTTTTTT. Amino acid sequence: CASSEEGTGRREKLFF.